A selection of T cell receptor beta chains follows, all from one sample in a study of blood T cell repertoires in COVID-19. Sequenced by immunoSEQ multiplex PCR; TCRdb stores in-frame clones only, minus some. The sample has 360,000 or so clones, just under 90% seen once. The sample was PBMCs or T cells enriched from blood (not recorded which). These receptors originate from a woman in her 30s who had recovered from COVID-19. The CDR3 runs from the conserved cysteine through the conserved F or W. Each record gives: clone size, V gene, J gene, D gene, CDR3 DNA, CDR3 protein. D genes are given only for firm matches. Where a row states a size, it is once, few, many or the class of an expanded clone; other rows omit it.

>.|TRBV3-1/TRBV3-2|TRBJ2-1|.
TGTGCCAGCAGCATCTGGAGGGAAGGGAACAATGAGCAGTTCTTC
CASSIWREGNNEQFF
>.|TRBV19|TRBJ1-5|.
TGTGCCAGTAGTATAGCTTACGGGCCCCAGCATTTT
CASSIAYGPQHF
>.|TRBV7-9|TRBJ2-7|TRBD2
TGTGCCAGCAGCTCCTGGACTAGCGGTTACTCCTACGAGCAGTACTTC
CASSSWTSGYSYEQYF
>.|TRBV2|TRBJ2-7|.
TGTGCCAGCAGTGAAGCCCGGGGGGCGAGTGAGCAGTACTTC
CASSEARGASEQYF
>.|TRBV9|TRBJ2-7|TRBD2
TGTGCCAGCAGCGTAGCAGCGGGAGTCTCCTACGAGCAGTACTTC
CASSVAAGVSYEQYF
>.|TRBV5-1|TRBJ1-6|TRBD1
TGCGCCAGCAGCTTGGTGGAGGGACAGGGAAATTCACCCCTCCACTTT
CASSLVEGQGNSPLHF
>.|TRBV7-9|TRBJ2-7|TRBD2
TGTGCCAGCAGCCCCACGGGGGGAGGCTCCTACGAGCAGTACTTC
CASSPTGGGSYEQYF
>.|TRBV12-3/TRBV12-4|TRBJ1-1|.
TGTGCCAGCAGTTTAGCATCCGGGACAGAAGCTTTCTTT
CASSLASGTEAFF
>.|TRBV9|TRBJ2-7|.
TGTGCCAGCAGCGCCGGGGTCTTCTCCTACGAGCAGTACTTC
CASSAGVFSYEQYF
>.|TRBV28|TRBJ2-3|.
TGTGCCAGCAGTCCTCGGCGTGGGGTAGAACGGGACACAGATACGCAGTATTTT
CASSPRRGVERDTDTQYF
>once|TRBV4-1|TRBJ1-6|.
TGCGCCAGCAGCCAAGACCCCCAGACCTATAATTCACCCCTCCACTTT
CASSQDPQTYNSPLHF
>.|TRBV7-9|TRBJ1-1|TRBD1
TGTGCCAGCAGCCCCGAGGGGGCGACTGAAGCTTTCTTT
CASSPEGATEAFF
>.|TRBV7-3|TRBJ2-5|TRBD1
TGTGCCAGCAGCCAAGGACAGGGGGGGACCCAGTACTTC
CASSQGQGGTQYF
>.|TRBV6-5|TRBJ1-1|.
TGTGCCAGCGGATGGGGACAGAACACTGAAGCTTTCTTT
CASGWGQNTEAFF
>.|TRBV5-4|TRBJ2-1|.
TGTGCCAGCAGCCGTATCGGCTCCTACAATGAGCAGTTCTTC
CASSRIGSYNEQFF
>.|TRBV19|TRBJ1-1|TRBD1
TGTGCCAGTAGATTACAGGGGGTCACTGAAGCTTTCTTT
CASRLQGVTEAFF
>.|TRBV4-3|TRBJ2-3|.
TGCGCCAGCAGGAAGGGGTCATACACAGATACGCAGTATTTT
CASRKGSYTDTQYF
>.|TRBV5-1|TRBJ2-3|.
TGCGCCAGCAGCTTGGAAGCCCATACGCAGTATTTT
CASSLEAHTQYF
>.|TRBV15|TRBJ2-7|.
TGTGCCACCAGCAAAGGGACACAGACCTACGAGCAGTACTTC
CATSKGTQTYEQYF
>.|TRBV19|TRBJ1-2|TRBD1
TGTGCCAGTAGTACCGGACAGGGGGATTATGGCTACACCTTC
CASSTGQGDYGYTF
>once|TRBV5-6|TRBJ2-7|.
TGTGCCAGCAGCTTGGCCTTTGAGCAGTACTTC
CASSLAFEQYF
>.|TRBV18|TRBJ2-2|TRBD2
TGTGCCAGCTCACCACAGCTAGCGGGAAACACCGGGGAGCTGTTTTTT
CASSPQLAGNTGELFF
>.|TRBV30|TRBJ2-1|.
TGTGCCTGGAGTGTACGAAGCCCCTCAGGGGACAATGAGCAGTTCTTC
CAWSVRSPSGDNEQFF
>once|TRBV3-1/TRBV3-2|TRBJ2-5|.
TGTGCCAGCAGCCAAGTGATGAGAAGAGAGACCCAGTACTTC
CASSQVMRRETQYF
>.|TRBV15|TRBJ2-5|.
TGTGCCACCAGCAGAGGGGACAACCAAGAGACCCAGTACTTC
CATSRGDNQETQYF
>.|TRBV30|TRBJ2-3|TRBD2
TGTGCCTGGCACGTCGGGAGGGAGGATACGCAGTATTTT
CAWHVGREDTQYF
>.|TRBV30|TRBJ1-3|.
TGTGCCTGGAGTATACGTGGGGCGGCTGGAAACACCATATATTTT
CAWSIRGAAGNTIYF
>once|TRBV30|TRBJ1-2|TRBD1
TGTGCCTGGAGTGTACAGGGGATCTATGGCTACACCTTC
CAWSVQGIYGYTF
>.|TRBV3-1/TRBV3-2|TRBJ1-2|.
TGTGCCAGCAGCCAAGGCAACAGGGAACGTGGCTACACCTTC
CASSQGNRERGYTF
>.|TRBV7-6|TRBJ1-2|.
TGTGCCAGCAGCTATACGGGGGGAGATGGCTACACCTTC
CASSYTGGDGYTF
>.|TRBV30|TRBJ2-2|.
TGTGCCTGGAGGACTTTCTTAACCGGGGAGCTGTTTTTT
CAWRTFLTGELFF
>.|TRBV3-1/TRBV3-2|TRBJ1-6|TRBD1
TGTGCCAGCAGCCAAGATTTCAGGGGGGCTAATAATTCACCCCTCCACTTT
CASSQDFRGANNSPLHF
>.|TRBV11-2|TRBJ1-4|.
TGTGCCAGCAGCCTATCAGGGGATTTGACTAATGAAAAACTGTTTTTT
CASSLSGDLTNEKLFF
>.|TRBV14|TRBJ1-6|TRBD1
TGTGCCAGCAGCAGACAGGGGAGCCGTTCACCCCTCCACTTT
CASSRQGSRSPLHF
>.|TRBV11-2|TRBJ1-2|.
TGTGCCAGCAGCTCCCATCAATTTCAGGGTCAATATGGCTACACCTTC
CASSSHQFQGQYGYTF
>.|TRBV2|TRBJ1-6|.
TGTGCCAGCACCCCGGGCCAAGACTACAGTTCACCCCTCCACTTT
CASTPGQDYSSPLHF
>.|TRBV7-9|TRBJ1-1|TRBD1
TGTGCCGGCCGAGGGGGCTTAAACACTGAAGCTTTCTTT
CAGRGGLNTEAFF
>.|TRBV9|TRBJ2-3|TRBD2
TGTGCCAGCAGCGTAGGAGCGGGAGGGCTTCAAGTCACAGATACGCAGTATTTT
CASSVGAGGLQVTDTQYF
>.|TRBV28|TRBJ1-3|.
TGTGCCAGCAGTTTACTACCCTCTGGAAACACCATATATTTT
CASSLLPSGNTIYF
>.|TRBV2|TRBJ1-2|.
TGTGCCAGCCAGCGGGACCTGCGGGCCTCTGACTATGGCTACACCTTC
CASQRDLRASDYGYTF
>.|TRBV5-6|TRBJ2-3|.
TGTGCCAGCAGCCCGCTAAAGACTCGCACAGATACGCAGTATTTT
CASSPLKTRTDTQYF
>once|TRBV6-5|TRBJ2-6|.
TGTGCCAGCAGTCCCTCCGTCTCTGGGGCCAACGTCCTGACTTTC
CASSPSVSGANVLTF
>.|TRBV7-8|TRBJ1-6|.
TGTGCCAGCAGCTTAGCGGTCGGGGGTACGAATAATTCACCCCTCCACTTT
CASSLAVGGTNNSPLHF
>.|TRBV11-1|TRBJ1-2|TRBD1
TGTGCCAGCAGCCGACAGGGTAAAAGGGGCTACACCTTC
CASSRQGKRGYTF
>once|TRBV5-1|TRBJ2-7|.
TGCGCCAGCAGCTTGGTGGCAGGGACCTACGAGCAGTACTTC
CASSLVAGTYEQYF
>.|TRBV4-3|TRBJ2-3|TRBD2
TGCGCCAGCAGCCAAGATTGGCGGGGGAAAGATACGCAGTATTTT
CASSQDWRGKDTQYF
>.|TRBV9|TRBJ1-5|.
TGTGCCAGCAGCCCAGACCCGTCGGGGAGGCCCCAGCATTTT
CASSPDPSGRPQHF
>.|TRBV7-2|TRBJ1-1|.
TGTGCCAGCAGTCAAATGGGACGAAGCAGGGGCGCTGAAGCTTTCTTT
CASSQMGRSRGAEAFF
>.|TRBV6-7|TRBJ1-5|.
TGTGCCAGCAACTTTAACAGGGTTGGGAACAATCAGCCCCAGCATTTT
CASNFNRVGNNQPQHF
>.|TRBV7-9|TRBJ1-2|.
TGTGCCAGCAGCTTGGGAGGGGCTAACTATGGCTACACCTTC
CASSLGGANYGYTF
>.|TRBV4-2|TRBJ1-1|.
TGTGCCAGCAGCCAAGGTCGTAGAACAGTTAACACTGAAGCTTTCTTT
CASSQGRRTVNTEAFF
>.|TRBV3-1/TRBV3-2|TRBJ1-5|.
TGTGCCAGCAGCCAAGATGCAAGCGGGCAGCCCCAGCATTTT
CASSQDASGQPQHF
>.|TRBV5-6|TRBJ1-4|TRBD1
TGTGCCAGCAGCTCAACAGGGGTTTGGGCAACTAATGAAAAACTGTTTTTT
CASSSTGVWATNEKLFF
>.|TRBV11-3|TRBJ1-4|TRBD1
TGTGCCAGCAGCTTAGTACTCCGGGACAGATATAATGAAAAACTGTTTTTT
CASSLVLRDRYNEKLFF
>.|TRBV3-1/TRBV3-2|TRBJ1-1|.
TGTGCCAGCAGCCCAGAGGGACAGAACACTGAAGCTTTCTTT
CASSPEGQNTEAFF
>once|TRBV5-8|TRBJ2-7|.
TGTGCCAGCAGCTTGGCCTTGGCAGGGGGGATTACGTACGAGCAGTACTTC
CASSLALAGGITYEQYF
>.|TRBV5-1|TRBJ1-1|.
TGCGCCAGCAGCTTGGTCGGCCGGGTGGCCACTGAAGCTTTCTTT
CASSLVGRVATEAFF